These T cell receptor beta chains were read from a single sample in a study of neoadjuvant anti-PD-1 for oral cavity cancer. The table came from immunoSEQ multiplex PCR; TCRdb's copy has only in-frame clones and leaves some out. Among about 11,000 clones listed, over 40% were seen once. The specimen comprised tumor tissue, sampled before nivolumab (anti-PD-1) treatment. Receptor source: a person aged 35 to 85 with oral cavity squamous cell carcinoma. Both conserved end residues are part of each CDR3. A D gene is named only where the DNA matches it firmly. The size of a clone is reported for some rows only, either as once, few or many, or as a class for expanded clones.

V gene: TRBV4-3; J gene: TRBJ2-3; clone size: -; D gene: -; CDR3 DNA: TGCGCCAGCAGCCAAGAAATGGCTAGCGGCACAGATACGCAGTATTTT; CDR3 protein: CASSQEMASGTDTQYF
V gene: TRBV5-8; J gene: TRBJ1-2; clone size: -; D gene: -; CDR3 DNA: TGTGCCAGCAGCTTGCCCTGGAACAGGGAGGACGATGGCTACACCTTC; CDR3 protein: CASSLPWNREDDGYTF
V gene: TRBV6-5; J gene: TRBJ2-7; clone size: -; D gene: TRBD2; CDR3 DNA: TGTGCCAGCAGTTACTTCAGTCGCGGGGGGAACTACGAGCAGTACTTC; CDR3 protein: CASSYFSRGGNYEQYF
V gene: TRBV6-5; J gene: TRBJ2-1; clone size: -; D gene: TRBD1; CDR3 DNA: TGTGCCAGCAGAGGACAGGGCTCCTACAATGAGCAGTTCTTC; CDR3 protein: CASRGQGSYNEQFF
V gene: TRBV6-1; J gene: TRBJ2-2; clone size: -; D gene: TRBD2; CDR3 DNA: TGTGCCAGCAAGACGGGGGGGTCTCACACCGGGGAGCTGTTTTTT; CDR3 protein: CASKTGGSHTGELFF
V gene: TRBV5-6; J gene: TRBJ1-5; clone size: few; D gene: -; CDR3 DNA: TGTGCCAGCAGCCGTGGAGGGCCTAGCAATCAGCCCCAGCATTTT; CDR3 protein: CASSRGGPSNQPQHF
V gene: TRBV4-3; J gene: TRBJ1-6; clone size: -; D gene: -; CDR3 DNA: TGCGCCAGCAGCCAAGAGAGCGGCGCACCAAATTCACCCCTCCACTTT; CDR3 protein: CASSQESGAPNSPLHF
V gene: TRBV18; J gene: TRBJ2-7; clone size: -; D gene: -; CDR3 DNA: TGTGCCAGCTCACCGGGACTTGCCTCCTACGAGCAGTACTTC; CDR3 protein: CASSPGLASYEQYF
V gene: TRBV7-6; J gene: TRBJ2-7; clone size: -; D gene: TRBD1; CDR3 DNA: TGTGCCAGCAGCTTAGTAACAGGGGGCAAGTACGAGCAGTACTTC; CDR3 protein: CASSLVTGGKYEQYF
V gene: TRBV29-1; J gene: TRBJ2-1; clone size: -; D gene: TRBD2; CDR3 DNA: TGCAGCGTTGAGGAGACTAGCGAGTTCTTC; CDR3 protein: CSVEETSEFF
V gene: TRBV9; J gene: TRBJ1-3; clone size: -; D gene: -; CDR3 DNA: TGTGCCAGCAGCGCCGGAGGAGGTCAGGGCGTCGGGCTGTCTGGAAACACCATATATTTT; CDR3 protein: CASSAGGGQGVGLSGNTIYF
V gene: TRBV7-9; J gene: TRBJ2-3; clone size: -; D gene: -; CDR3 DNA: TGTGCCAGCAGCCCCTTAGGGGATACGCAGTATTTT; CDR3 protein: CASSPLGDTQYF
V gene: TRBV14; J gene: TRBJ1-2; clone size: -; D gene: TRBD1; CDR3 DNA: TGTGCCAGCAGCCGGGACAGGGGAGGGTACGGCTACACCTTC; CDR3 protein: CASSRDRGGYGYTF
V gene: TRBV11-2; J gene: TRBJ1-5; clone size: once; D gene: -; CDR3 DNA: TGTACCAGCAGCTTAGGGACTAATCAGCCCCAGCATTTT; CDR3 protein: CTSSLGTNQPQHF
V gene: TRBV5-5; J gene: TRBJ2-1; clone size: -; D gene: -; CDR3 DNA: TGTGCCAGCAGCGGGAGGAGGACAGGGAGGGCCTATAATGAGCAGTTCTTC; CDR3 protein: CASSGRRTGRAYNEQFF
V gene: TRBV7-9; J gene: TRBJ1-5; clone size: -; D gene: -; CDR3 DNA: TGTGCCAGCAGCCACCGGGGAGAGGGGTCGGCTCAGCCCCAGCATTTT; CDR3 protein: CASSHRGEGSAQPQHF
V gene: TRBV7-9; J gene: TRBJ2-7; clone size: -; D gene: TRBD1; CDR3 DNA: TGTGCCAGCAGCGTGGACAGGGGGGCACCGGAGCAGTACTTC; CDR3 protein: CASSVDRGAPEQYF